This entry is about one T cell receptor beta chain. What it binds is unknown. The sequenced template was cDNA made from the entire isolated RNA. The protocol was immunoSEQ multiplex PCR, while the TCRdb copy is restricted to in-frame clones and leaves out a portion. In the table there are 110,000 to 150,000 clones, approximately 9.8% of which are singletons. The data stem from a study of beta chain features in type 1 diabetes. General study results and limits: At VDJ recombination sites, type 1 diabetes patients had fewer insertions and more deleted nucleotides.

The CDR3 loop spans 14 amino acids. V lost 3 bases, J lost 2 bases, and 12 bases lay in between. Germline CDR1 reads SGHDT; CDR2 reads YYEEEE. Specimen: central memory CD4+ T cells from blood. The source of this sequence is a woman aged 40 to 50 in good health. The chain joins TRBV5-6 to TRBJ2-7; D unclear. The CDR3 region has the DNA TGTGCCAGCAGCTCGGAGATCTGGACCTACGAGCAGTACTTC. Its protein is CASSSEIWTYEQYF.